This is a list of T cell receptor beta chains from one sample in a study of shared clonotypes between healthy human individuals. Generated by immunoSEQ multiplex PCR, the TCRdb table keeps only in-frame clones and is missing some. The table lists approximately 530,000 clones, about 96% of them singletons. The specimen sequenced was naive CD4+ T cells sorted from blood. Receptors were obtained from a woman aged 25 to 39 in good health. The CDR3 runs from the conserved cysteine through the conserved F or W. Fields, in order: V gene, clone size, J gene, D gene, CDR3 DNA, CDR3 protein. D genes are given only for firm matches. Rows give clone size only sometimes, using once, few, many, or a class for an expanded clone.

>TRBV7-9|.|TRBJ1-2|.
TGTGCCAGCAGCACCGGGGACTATGGCTACACCTTC
CASSTGDYGYTF
>TRBV9|once|TRBJ2-2|TRBD2
TGTGCCAGCAGCCCCCAAGTAGGTAGCGGGAGGGCCAACGGGGAGCTGTTTTTT
CASSPQVGSGRANGELFF
>TRBV19|.|TRBJ2-2|TRBD2
TGTGCCAGTTCTAGCGGGAACACCGGGGAGCTGTTTTTT
CASSSGNTGELFF
>TRBV28|.|TRBJ1-1|TRBD1
TGTGCCAGCAGGGTTCGACAGGGGCGAGGGAACACTGAAGCTTTCTTT
CASRVRQGRGNTEAFF
>TRBV5-1|.|TRBJ2-3|TRBD1
TGCGCCAGCAGCTTAGACAGGGTGCCCACAGATACGCAGTATTTT
CASSLDRVPTDTQYF
>TRBV6-5|.|TRBJ2-3|.
TGTGCCAGCAGTTACATAGGATCACTGGATACGCAGTATTTT
CASSYIGSLDTQYF
>TRBV10-3|.|TRBJ2-1|TRBD2
TGTGCCAGCAGCGTAGCGGGAGGCCCCTACAATGAGCAGTTCTTC
CASSVAGGPYNEQFF
>TRBV6-5|.|TRBJ2-1|TRBD2
TGTGCCAGCAGTAAGACTAGCGGGACCTACAATGAGCAGTTCTTC
CASSKTSGTYNEQFF
>TRBV6-1|.|TRBJ1-4|.
TGTGCCAGCAGTGGGGGACTGACGAATGAAAAACTGTTTTTT
CASSGGLTNEKLFF
>TRBV7-6|.|TRBJ2-7|.
TGTGCCAGCAGCTTAGCACTCTCCTACGAGCAGTACTTC
CASSLALSYEQYF
>TRBV27|.|TRBJ1-2|.
TGTGCCAGCAGTTTATCGGGGCGAAGGAACTATGGCTACACCTTC
CASSLSGRRNYGYTF
>TRBV5-6|.|TRBJ1-5|.
TGTGCCAGCAGCCGGACCCGGGGGGGAGCGGCATTGGGCAATCAGCCCCAGCATTTT
CASSRTRGGAALGNQPQHF
>TRBV6-5|.|TRBJ1-1|.
TGTGCCAGCAGACGGACCGGGACAACAGAAGCTTTCTTT
CASRRTGTTEAFF
>TRBV5-1|.|TRBJ1-1|.
TGCGCCAGCAGCTTGGATTCCTTGGGAGCCACTGAAGCTTTCTTT
CASSLDSLGATEAFF
>TRBV2|once|TRBJ2-7|TRBD2
TGTGCCAGCAGTGAAAAGGCTAGCGGGAAATACGAGCAGTACTTC
CASSEKASGKYEQYF
>TRBV6-5|.|TRBJ1-6|.
TGTGCCAGCAGTTATATCGGGGGAAATTCACCCCTCCACTTT
CASSYIGGNSPLHF
>TRBV5-1|.|TRBJ1-2|.
TGCGCCAGCAGCGCGGACGTCGGGTTTCAGGATGGCTACACCTTC
CASSADVGFQDGYTF
>TRBV11-1|.|TRBJ2-5|.
TGTGCCAGCAGCTTCGGTACGCAGACCCAGTACTTC
CASSFGTQTQYF
>TRBV19|once|TRBJ2-7|.
TGTGCCAGTAGCGTAGCCGCCAGCTCCTACGAGCAGTACTTC
CASSVAASSYEQYF
>TRBV5-5|once|TRBJ2-4|.
TGTGCCAGCAGCTCGGACGGATTAGCCAAAAACATTCAGTACTTC
CASSSDGLAKNIQYF
>TRBV7-9|few|TRBJ1-5|.
TGTGCCAGCAGCCCCGGGGACGGTCGGCCCCAGCATTTT
CASSPGDGRPQHF
>TRBV5-1|once|TRBJ1-1|TRBD1
TGCGCCAGCAGCGCCAGGACAGGGGAAACTGAAGCTTTCTTT
CASSARTGETEAFF
>TRBV7-9|.|TRBJ1-3|.
TGTGCCAGCAGCTTAGGAGTAACTGGTCAACACTGTGGAAACACCATATATTTT
CASSLGVTGQHCGNTIYF